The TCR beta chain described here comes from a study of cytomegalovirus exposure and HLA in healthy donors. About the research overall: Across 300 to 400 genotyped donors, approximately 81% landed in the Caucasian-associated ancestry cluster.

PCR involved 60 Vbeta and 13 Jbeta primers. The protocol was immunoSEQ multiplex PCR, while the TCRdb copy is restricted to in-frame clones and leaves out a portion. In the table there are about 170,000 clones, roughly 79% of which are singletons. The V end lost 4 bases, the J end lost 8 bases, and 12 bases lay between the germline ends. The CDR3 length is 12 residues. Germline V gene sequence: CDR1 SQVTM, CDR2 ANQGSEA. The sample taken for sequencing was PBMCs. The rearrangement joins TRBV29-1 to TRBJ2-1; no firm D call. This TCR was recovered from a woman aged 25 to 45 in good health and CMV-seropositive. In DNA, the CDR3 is TGCAGCGTTGTTAGCAGAGTTTATGAGCAGTTCTTC. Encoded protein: CSVVSRVYEQFF.